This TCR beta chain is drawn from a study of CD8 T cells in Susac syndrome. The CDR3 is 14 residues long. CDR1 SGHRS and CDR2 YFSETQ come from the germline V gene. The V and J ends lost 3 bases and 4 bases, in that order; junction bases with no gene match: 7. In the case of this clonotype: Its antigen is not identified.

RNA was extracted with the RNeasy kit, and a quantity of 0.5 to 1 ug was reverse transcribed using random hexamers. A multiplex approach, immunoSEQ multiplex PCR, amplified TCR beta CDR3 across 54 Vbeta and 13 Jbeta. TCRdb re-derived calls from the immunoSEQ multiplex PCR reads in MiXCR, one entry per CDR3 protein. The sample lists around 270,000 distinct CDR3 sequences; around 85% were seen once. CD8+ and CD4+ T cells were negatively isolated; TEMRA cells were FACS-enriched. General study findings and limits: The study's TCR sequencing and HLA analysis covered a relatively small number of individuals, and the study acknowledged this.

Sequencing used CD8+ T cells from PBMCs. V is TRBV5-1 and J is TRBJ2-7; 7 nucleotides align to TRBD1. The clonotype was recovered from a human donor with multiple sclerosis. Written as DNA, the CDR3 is TGCGCCAGCAGCTCCGACAGGGTTGTGTACGAGCAGTACTTC. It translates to CASSSDRVVYEQYF.